A single sample gave rise to the 26 T cell receptor beta chains below, sequenced in a study of blood T cell repertoires in COVID-19 (dated by TCRdb to 2018 to 2021). Library preparation was by the immunoSEQ multiplex PCR assay. TCRdb carries this immuneACCESS record with in-frame sequences only. Its versions omit some clonotypes, under half of them owing to an unresolved V gene in the studies checked, with the rest unexplained. Counted in this sample were 120,000 or so clones; around nine tenths of them appeared once. Over 1% of the sample is held by the ten biggest clonotypes. Material for sequencing was peripheral blood. The receptors shown here come from a woman of 80 years or more with acute or convalescent COVID-19.

The rearrangement links TRBV7-9 to TRBJ2-7; D gene ambiguous. The CDR3 length is 16 residues. The ends were cut back, 6 bases at V and 7 bases at J, with 25 bases in the middle. CDR1 and CDR2 from the germline V gene are SEHNR and FQNEAQ (reference sequence). CDR3 amino acids: CASSLTTPGSSAEQYF. In nucleotides, the CDR3 is TGTGCCAGCAGTCTGACGACACCAGGTTCCTCCGCTGAGCAGTACTTC.

This clone was counted only a few times. The chain joins TRBV7-8 to TRBJ2-2; TRBD1 matches at 10 bases. This CDR3 is built from 16 residues. Per the germline V gene, CDR1 is SGHVS and CDR2 is FQNEAQ. The trim removed 1 base at V and 4 bases at J, leaving 3 bases unmatched. The CDR3 region has the DNA TGTGCCAGCAGCTTAGTTGGGACAGGGGTCACCGGGGAGCTGTTTTTT. Protein: CASSLVGTGVTGELFF.

This clone has just a few counts. V and J are TRBV19 and TRBJ2-7; 9 bases are a match to TRBD1. Germline loops: CDR1 LNHDA, CDR2 SQIVND (reference sequence). The junction had 5 bases not matched to a gene; V was cut back by 7 bases and J by 4 bases. The CDR3 is 13 amino acids. The CDR3 loop is CASNPTGGYEQYF. For the CDR3, the DNA is TGTGCCAGTAACCCGACAGGGGGGTACGAGCAGTACTTC.

The rearrangement links TRBV15 to TRBJ2-7; possibly TRBD2 for D (7 bases). The CDR3 sequence is 14 residues long. Trimming shortened V by 5 bases and J by 2 bases, and 13 bases separated the two germline ends. The V gene's germline CDR1 is LNHNV and CDR2 YYDKDF (reference sequence). The CDR3 nucleotides read TGTGCCACCAGCCGAGGGGGGGGCCCCTACGAGCAGTACTTC. Translated: CATSRGGGPYEQYF.

The sample holds a few counts of this clone. The genes are TRBV7-8 and TRBJ1-1, with TRBD1 as a possible D gene (5 bases). V gave up 1 base and J gave up 1 base, with 7 bases separating them. CDR1 SGHVS and CDR2 FQNEAQ come from the germline V gene. The CDR3 is made up of 14 amino acids. DNA for the CDR3: TGTGCCAGCAGCTTAGAGACAGAGAACACTGAAGCTTTCTTT. Translating it yields CASSLETENTEAFF. The whole variable domain, filled in from reference TRBV7-8 and TRBJ1-1, reads GAGVSQSPRYKVAKRGQDVALRCDPISGHVSLFWYQQALGQGPEFLTYFQNEAQLDKSGLPSDRFFAERPEGSVSTLKIQRTQQEDSAVYLCASSLETENTEAFFGQGTRLTVV.

The rearrangement joins TRBV7-3 to TRBJ2-1, with D perhaps TRBD1 (6 bases). V was trimmed by 6 bases and J by 10 bases, leaving 22 bases between them. CDR3 length: 15 amino acids. Germline CDR1 reads SGHTA; CDR2 reads FQGTGA. The DNA of the CDR3 is TGTGCCAGCAGTTTGGGGACACCTACAATGAGCGAGCAGTTCTTC. Translation: CASSLGTPTMSEQFF.

V is TRBV6-5 and J is TRBJ1-5; D not resolved. CDR3 size: 13 residues. V shed 6 bases and J shed 0 bases, with 6 bases lying between them. The germline V gene has CDR1 MNHEY and CDR2 SVGAGI. CDR3 nucleotide sequence: TGTGCCAGCAGACAATATAGCAATCAGCCCCAGCATTTT. Translated: CASRQYSNQPQHF.

The chain has TRBV5-1 and TRBJ2-7; 11 nucleotides match TRBD2. Per the germline V gene, CDR1 is SGHRS and CDR2 is YFSETQ. The CDR3 has 15 amino acids. V trimming: 0 bases; J trimming: 7 bases; junction bases outside the gene matches: 6. CDR3 nucleotides: TGCGCCAGCAGCTTGGGACTAGCGGGGACGAGGGAGCAGTACTTC. This encodes CASSLGLAGTREQYF.

V and J are TRBV15 and TRBJ1-2; maybe TRBD1 (5 bases). Trimming left V 0 bases short and J 4 bases short, with 15 bases between. In germline, CDR1 is LNHNV, CDR2 YYDKDF (reference sequence). The CDR3 loop spans 16 amino acids. CDR3 sequence: CATSRDWGQSGYGYTF. The DNA for the CDR3 is TGTGCCACCAGCAGAGATTGGGGCCAGTCAGGCTATGGCTACACCTTC.

The genes are TRBV29-1 and TRBJ2-3; unclear D gene. Trimming left V 2 bases short and J 6 bases short, with 6 bases between. CDR1 and CDR2 (germline): SQVTM, ANQGSEA. This CDR3 spans 11 amino acids. CDR3 in amino acids: CSVERVDTQYF. CDR3 in DNA: TGCAGCGTTGAACGGGTTGATACGCAGTATTTT.

The rearrangement uses TRBV27 and TRBJ1-4; D remains unclear. The V end lost 6 bases, the J end lost 4 bases, and 12 bases lay between the germline ends. This CDR3 has 14 amino acids. Germline V gene data show CDR1 as MNHEY and CDR2 as SMNVEV (reference sequence). The CDR3 sequence is CASRLGNLNEKLFF. CDR3 nucleotides: TGTGCCAGCAGGCTCGGGAACCTTAATGAAAAACTGTTTTTT. Full variable domain (remainder filled in from reference TRBV27 and TRBJ1-4): EAQVTQNPRYLITVTGKKLTVTCSQNMNHEYMSWYRQDPGLGLRQIYYSMNVEVTDKGDVPEGYKVSRKEKRNFPLILESPSPNQTSLYFCASRLGNLNEKLFFGSGTQLSVL.

V and J are TRBV2 and TRBJ2-7; D might be TRBD1 (6 bases). Germline CDR1 is SNHLY and CDR2 is FYNNEI. This CDR3 is built from 12 residues. Deletions cut 3 bases from V and 13 bases from J, with 16 bases between. The CDR3 region is CASSDPLQGLYF. The CDR3 DNA follows: TGTGCCAGCAGTGACCCCTTACAGGGTTTATACTTC.

The chain employs TRBV5-4 and TRBJ2-5, with TRBD2 matching over 8 bases. Per the germline V gene, CDR1 is SGHNT and CDR2 is YYREEE (reference sequence). CDR3 length: 16 amino acids. Trimming cost V 3 bases and J 3 bases; bases outside gene matches: 10. Here the CDR3 DNA reads TGTGCCAGCAGCTCGGGGGGACTAGGGTTTGAAGAGACCCAGTACTTC. Protein: CASSSGGLGFEETQYF.

In DNA form, the CDR3 reads TGTGCCAGCAGCTTAGCGACGGGTACTGAAGCTTTCTTT. This gives the protein CASSLATGTEAFF. The genes are TRBV7-8 and TRBJ1-1; no clear D gene. Germline lookup yields CDR1 SGHVS and CDR2 FQNEAQ. Trimming cost V 0 bases and J 5 bases, with 7 bases left between them. This CDR3 contains 13 residues.

The chain combines TRBV15 with TRBJ2-1; 13 positions agree with TRBD2. Germline CDR1 LNHNV, CDR2 YYDKDF (reference sequence). With V trimmed by 2 bases and J by 7 bases, 5 bases remained unmatched. CDR3 length: 16 amino acids. The CDR3 DNA sequence: TGTGCCACCAGCAGAACTTTGACTAGCGGGGGGAATGAGCAGTTCTTC. Protein sequence: CATSRTLTSGGNEQFF.

This chain connects TRBV23-1 to TRBJ2-2, with TRBD1 matching over 9 bases. TRBV23-1 is flagged as an ORF with uncertain function. The CDR3 has 19 residues. V gave up 4 bases and J gave up 1 base; unmatched junction bases: 13. The CDR3 nucleotides are TGCGCCAGCAGTCCCAATCATGAATGGACAGGGGAGAACACCGGGGAGCTGTTTTTT. Its translation is CASSPNHEWTGENTGELFF.

This clone came up a few times. V is TRBV15 and J is TRBJ1-3, with D uncertain. CDR3 length: 13 amino acids. The germline V gene encodes CDR1 LNHNV and CDR2 YYDKDF (reference sequence). V lost 2 bases, J lost 2 bases, and 4 bases lay in between. The CDR3 coding sequence is TGTGCCACCAGCAGAACACCTGGAAACACCATATATTTT. This codes for CATSRTPGNTIYF.

With regard to this clone: As the CDR3 is not closed by the conserved phenylalanine or tryptophan, this likely results from a read error. The genes are TRBV3-1 (or the pseudogene TRBV3-2) and TRBJ1-2; no clear D gene. This CDR3 has 11 amino acids. Trimming shortened V by 10 bases and J by 4 bases, and 10 bases separated the two germline ends. The V gene's germline CDR1 is LGHDT and CDR2 YNNKEL (reference sequence). The CDR3 loop reads CATSWGYGYTL. CDR3 coding DNA: TGTGCCACTTCCTGGGGCTATGGCTACACCCTC.

V and J are TRBV25-1 and TRBJ1-5, with D possibly matching TRBD1 (6 bases). The CDR3 contains 13 residues. Trimming took off 4 bases at V and 4 bases at J, with 8 bases between the two ends. Germline assignment: CDR1 MGHDK and CDR2 SYGVNS. CDR3 region: CASSATGNQPQHF. CDR3 nucleotide sequence: TGTGCCAGCAGTGCCACAGGGAATCAGCCCCAGCATTTT.

The chain joins TRBV6-5 to TRBJ2-3, with D uncertain. Germline CDR1 is MNHEY and CDR2 is SVGAGI. This CDR3 has 13 residues. V dropped 3 bases and J dropped 1 base, with 5 bases sitting between them. Written as DNA, the CDR3 is TGTGCCAGCAGTTATCGGGGCACAGATACGCAGTATTTT. Translating it yields CASSYRGTDTQYF.

The chain recombines TRBV5-8 with TRBJ2-3, with 10 bases lining up with TRBD2. The CDR3 is 13 amino acids. J was trimmed by 6 bases and V by 4 bases; bases with no gene match: 2. From germline, CDR1 is SGHTS and CDR2 YDEGEE. CDR3 protein: CASSMGLADTQYF. CDR3 in DNA: TGTGCCAGCAGCATGGGACTAGCGGATACGCAGTATTTT.

The genes are TRBV19 and TRBJ1-2, with TRBD1 matching 7 bases. This CDR3 spans 15 amino acids. The V segment lost 1 base and the J segment 4 bases; nucleotides outside the gene matches: 6. CDR1 and CDR2 (germline): LNHDA, SQIVND (reference sequence). CDR3 in amino acids: CASSIVTTGTYGYTF. CDR3 in DNA: TGTGCCAGTAGTATAGTAACGACAGGGACCTATGGCTACACCTTC.

J is TRBJ2-7 and V is TRBV24-1; TRBD1 matches 9 bases. The germline V gene has CDR1 KGHDR and CDR2 SFDVKD. The CDR3 is 13 residues long. Unmatched junction bases numbered 3, after V lost 5 bases and J lost 5 bases. CDR3 sequence: CATSGGTGNEQYF. CDR3 nucleotides: TGTGCCACCAGTGGAGGGACAGGGAACGAGCAGTACTTC.

In this sample, this clone turned up a few times. The chain couples TRBV6-5 to TRBJ1-1; no firm D call. The germline V gene encodes CDR1 MNHEY and CDR2 SVGAGI. The CDR3 contains 11 residues. Trimming shortened V by 6 bases and J by 6 bases, and 8 bases separated the two germline ends. This CDR3 is CASRRAAEAFF. The CDR3 coding sequence is TGTGCCAGCAGGCGGGCAGCTGAAGCTTTCTTT.

The chain has TRBV3-1 (or the pseudogene TRBV3-2) and TRBJ1-4, with D perhaps TRBD1 (5 bases). Germline V CDR1 and CDR2: LGHDT, YNNKEL (reference sequence). The germline V and J ends were trimmed by 3 bases and 2 bases, with 19 bases remaining between them. The CDR3 totals 18 residues. CDR3 sequence (DNA): TGTGCCAGCAGCCAGGTCTCGTCAGGGTTTATGACTAATGAAAAACTGTTTTTT. It specifies CASSQVSSGFMTNEKLFF.

The chain combines TRBV5-1 with TRBJ1-3; D not certain. CDR3 length: 15 residues. Trimming left V 2 bases short and J 0 bases short, with 9 bases between. Germline CDR1 and CDR2: SGHRS and YFSETQ. The CDR3 sequence: CASSLDTHSGNTIYF. Written as DNA, the CDR3 is TGCGCCAGCAGCTTAGACACGCACTCTGGAAACACCATATATTTT.